Sequencing of this TCR beta chain was carried out in a study of tumor-infiltrating lymphocytes in primary liver carcinoma. Points on this clonotype: Its antigen is still unknown. Compared with germline, one end of the junction differs, possibly owing to a read error.

General study findings and limits: Roughly 7.5-25% of top clones, and no more, occurred in all five tumor regions.

Germline CDR1 and CDR2: SGHAT and FQNNGV. The CDR3 loop spans 14 amino acids. Using a constant-region primer together with ProtoScript II reverse transcriptase, TCR beta cDNA was made from roughly 500 ng of total RNA. Libraries for TCR beta were built through three nested multiplex PCR rounds, which together made up a slightly modified ARM-PCR procedure. TRBV1-TRBV30 forward primers and a C-beta reverse primer were used in the first two PCR rounds, which each ran for approximately 10 cycles. TCRdb re-analysed the multiplex PCR reads in MiXCR, keeping a single row per CDR3 protein. The profile shows 100,000 to 150,000 distinct CDR3 sequences, roughly 69% of them singletons. Unsorted bulk tissue, about 19-32 mg of it, served as the source for co-extraction of RNA and DNA.

The TCR was taken from a woman aged 60-70 years with primary liver carcinoma and hepatitis B virus infection. This rearrangement joins TRBV11-2 to TRBJ2-7; 7 bases are shared with TRBD2. Sequencing was performed on liver tumor tissue from sampling region 1. Sample subset: tumor region T1, superior pole. CDR3: CASSRLADPYEQYF. CDR3 nucleotides: TGTGCCAGCAGTCGGCTAGCGGACCCCTACGAGCAGTATTTC.